The 29 T cell receptor beta chains below were found in one sample sequenced in a study of T cells in Graves' hyperthyroidism and ophthalmopathy. From RNA transcripts, TCR beta CDR3 regions were amplified. The TCR CDR3 first-round RT-PCR relied on the HTBI primer set. From the multiplex PCR reads, TCRdb called clonotypes with MiXCR, one entry per CDR3 protein. The data hold 600,000 or so distinct CDR3 sequences, with 14% observed a single time. The sample taken for sequencing was blood. These receptor sequences come from a woman aged 18-30 years with Graves' ophthalmopathy.

The chain has TRBV4-1 and TRBJ2-3, with 11 bases identical to TRBD2. The junction had 9 bases not matched to a gene; V was cut back by 1 base and J by 6 bases. CDR1 MGHRA and CDR2 YSYEKL come from the germline V gene. The CDR3 runs to 17 residues. CDR3 amino acids: CASSQVSGRELGDTQYF. Here the CDR3 DNA reads TGCGCCAGCAGCCAAGTTAGCGGGAGGGAGCTCGGGGATACGCAGTATTTT.

This clonotype appeared many times. V gene TRBV5-6 combines with J gene TRBJ2-7; the match to TRBD1 covers 7 bases. Germline V lookup: CDR1 SGHDT, CDR2 YYEEEE. The length of the CDR3 is 15 residues. J lost 0 bases, V lost 4 bases, and 7 bases had no gene match. CDR3 in amino acids: CASSLPTGTSYEQYF. The CDR3 region has the DNA TGTGCCAGCAGCCTACCGACAGGGACCTCCTACGAGCAGTACTTC.

This clonotype was seen repeatedly, ten times or more. The chain combines TRBV11-2 with TRBJ2-5; D gene uncertain. V gave up 0 bases and J gave up 4 bases, with 6 bases separating them. Germline CDR1 and CDR2: SGHAT and FQNNGV. CDR3 size: 13 residues. In nucleotides, the CDR3 is TGTGCCAGCAGCTTAGATCCTTTAGAGACCCAGTACTTC. Translated: CASSLDPLETQYF.

This clonotype was picked up many times. The DNA of the CDR3 is TGTGCCAGCAGTGAAGCGCTCCTCGGGGCGGGGAGGGCTTTCTTT. It is translated as CASSEALLGAGRAFF. V is TRBV2 and J is TRBJ1-1, with D maybe TRBD1 (5 bases). This CDR3 contains 15 residues. Trimming took 0 bases from V and 11 from J, leaving 19 bases between them. Germline CDR1 is SNHLY and CDR2 is FYNNEI.

Ten or more counts support this clonotype. J is TRBJ2-7 and V is TRBV6-2 or TRBV6-3; D tentatively reads TRBD1 or TRBD2 (6 bases each). Trimming took off 5 bases at V and 2 bases at J, with 22 bases between the two ends. This CDR3 is built from 17 residues. Germline CDR1 reads MNHEY; CDR2 reads SVGEGT. Written as DNA, the CDR3 is TGTGCCAGCAGTGCTCCAATTACAGGGAGGAGAACCTACGAGCAGTACTTC. This translates into CASSAPITGRRTYEQYF.

This chain uses TRBV5-1 with TRBJ2-1; a possible D gene is TRBD2 (6 bases). CDR1 and CDR2 from the germline V gene are SGHRS and YFSETQ. V was pared by 4 bases and J by 0 bases, with 17 bases between. This CDR3 region has 17 residues. The CDR3 here is CASSPHSGMSSYNEQFF. Written as DNA, the CDR3 is TGCGCCAGCAGCCCTCATAGCGGTATGAGCTCCTACAATGAGCAGTTCTTC.

This clonotype has a count of ten or more. The chain couples TRBV7-3 to TRBJ2-5; D ambiguous. Trimming cost V 4 bases and J 1 base, with 7 bases left between them. In germline, CDR1 is SGHTA, CDR2 FQGTGA. This CDR3 has 13 amino acids. The CDR3 nucleotides read TGTGCCAGCAGCTCGCTGCCCCAAGAGACCCAGTACTTC. This translates into CASSSLPQETQYF.

The table lists this clonotype with many counts. CDR3 sequence: CASSRRTNYGYTF. CDR3 coding DNA: TGTGCCAGCAGTCGTCGAACTAACTATGGCTACACCTTC. The genes are TRBV6-2 or TRBV6-3 and TRBJ1-2; D is unresolved. The CDR3 totals 13 residues. Between the trimmed V and J ends, which lost 5 bases and 0 bases, there was a span of 7 bases. CDR1 and CDR2 from the germline V gene are MNHEY and SVGEGT.

The gene calls are TRBV4-3 and TRBJ2-3; 10 bases map to TRBD2. The CDR3 totals 15 residues. Per germline, CDR1 LGHNA and CDR2 YSLEER. The trim removed 3 bases at V and 7 bases at J, leaving 7 bases unmatched. The CDR3: CASSHASGSVNTQYF. CDR3 coding DNA: TGCGCCAGCAGCCATGCTAGCGGGAGCGTGAATACGCAGTATTTT.

This clonotype was detected ten times or more. V usage is TRBV6-5 and J usage is TRBJ2-5; a weak D match, TRBD1 (5 bases). In germline, CDR1 is MNHEY, CDR2 SVGAGI. CDR3 length: 14 residues. With 2 bases removed from V and 0 bases from J, the gap between germline ends came to 7 bases. The DNA of the CDR3 is TGTGCCAGCAGTTACGGGGCGTACCAAGAGACCCAGTACTTC. It yields the protein CASSYGAYQETQYF.

The chain has TRBV4-3 and TRBJ1-3, with D perhaps TRBD1 (5 bases). Looked up from germline, CDR1 is LGHNA and CDR2 is YSLEER. V shed 3 bases and J shed 0 bases, with 12 bases lying between them. CDR3 length: 16 residues. The CDR3 region has the DNA TGCGCCAGCAGCCAGGCACAGGCGAGCTCTGGAAACACCATATATTTT. Encoded protein: CASSQAQASSGNTIYF.

This clonotype was counted between two and nine times. The CDR3 is CASSIGQGASYEQYF. The CDR3 DNA reads as TGTGCCAGTAGTATTGGACAGGGGGCCTCCTACGAGCAGTACTTC. The chain joins TRBV19 to TRBJ2-7; the match to TRBD1 covers 11 bases. Germline-derived CDR1 and CDR2 are LNHDA and SQIVND (reference sequence). The CDR3 has 15 amino acids. The V segment lost 3 bases and the J segment 0 bases; nucleotides outside the gene matches: 1.

The gene calls are TRBV28 and TRBJ2-5, with 7 bases that match TRBD1. J lost 11 bases, V lost 3 bases, and 12 bases had no gene match. The CDR3 consists of 14 residues. Germline V lookup: CDR1 MDHEN, CDR2 SYDVKM. Here the CDR3 DNA reads TGTGCCAGCAGTTTGGTGCAGGGGGAAAGAGAGCAGTACTTC. Its protein product is CASSLVQGEREQYF.

This clonotype has just a few counts. With a much larger clone just one base away, this may be a read error. The chain joins TRBV28 to TRBJ2-1, with D possibly TRBD2 on 6 matching bases. The V and J ends lost 6 bases and 8 bases respectively, with 20 bases between them. The CDR3 covers 15 residues. Germline V lookup: CDR1 MDHEN, CDR2 SYDVKM. Here the CDR3 reads CASRYDSGENYEQFF. The CDR3 DNA reads TGTGCCAGCAGATATGACTCGGGGGAAAATTATGAGCAGTTCTTC.

This clonotype was recorded at least ten times. This rearrangement joins TRBV6-1 to TRBJ1-1, with 10 bases matching TRBD1. The V and J ends lost 6 bases and 3 bases, in that order; junction bases with no gene match: 7. This CDR3 region has 15 residues. From germline, CDR1 is MNHNS and CDR2 SASEGT. CDR3 region: CASSQTGTGDTEAFF. Written as DNA, the CDR3 is TGTGCCAGCAGCCAAACCGGGACAGGGGACACTGAAGCTTTCTTT.

This clonotype was detected a few times. V gene TRBV30 combines with J gene TRBJ2-7, with 7 bases identical to TRBD2. The CDR3 is made up of 13 amino acids. The ends lost 4 bases at V and 6 bases at J; junction bases unmatched: 9. CDR1 is GTSNPN, CDR2 SVGIG, per germline (reference sequence). CDR3 nucleotides: TGTGCCTGGAATTCAGGCGGGAGTCCCGAGCAGTACTTC. Amino acid sequence: CAWNSGGSPEQYF.

In this sample, this clonotype turned up once. The V and J genes are TRBV6-5 and TRBJ2-5, with D possibly TRBD2 on 5 matching bases. The CDR3 runs to 16 residues. With 0 bases removed from V and 4 bases from J, the gap between germline ends came to 15 bases. Germline CDR1 MNHEY, CDR2 SVGAGI. This CDR3 is CASSYSSDTSAETQYF. Here the CDR3 DNA reads TGTGCCAGCAGTTACTCCTCCGACACTAGTGCAGAGACCCAGTACTTC.

This rearrangement joins TRBV15 to TRBJ1-3; D is possibly TRBD1 (6 bases). The germline gives CDR1 LNHNV, CDR2 YYDKDF (reference sequence). This CDR3 comprises 15 residues. V lost 5 bases to trimming and J lost 2 bases, with 13 bases between them. The CDR3 loop is CATSQATGPGNTIYF. CDR3 coding DNA: TGTGCCACCAGCCAAGCTACAGGGCCTGGAAACACCATATATTTT.

V and J are TRBV29-1 and TRBJ1-1; 8 bases fit TRBD1. The CDR3 runs to 13 residues. The trim removed 6 bases at V and 6 bases at J, leaving 9 bases unmatched. Germline CDR1 is SQVTM and CDR2 is ANQGSEA. CDR3 region: CSVRTGYPSEAFF. The CDR3 DNA is TGCAGCGTACGGACAGGGTACCCTTCTGAAGCTTTCTTT.

This clonotype came up many times. The V call is TRBV20-1, the J call TRBJ1-6; D is perhaps TRBD1 (6 bases). V lost 3 bases, J lost 9 bases, and 15 bases lay in between. CDR1 is DFQATT, CDR2 SNEGSKA, per germline (reference sequence). The CDR3 totals 14 residues. CDR3 DNA: TGCAGTGCTAGTGTTGGACAGATAAGTTCACCCCTCCACTTT. Amino acid sequence: CSASVGQISSPLHF.

There are many counts of this clonotype. This rearrangement joins TRBV5-8 to TRBJ2-7; a possible D gene is TRBD2 (5 bases). Germline V gives CDR1 SGHTS, CDR2 YDEGEE. V was shortened by 4 bases and J by 3 bases, with 17 bases between the two germline ends. This CDR3 comprises 15 residues. CDR3 nucleotides: TGTGCCAGCAGCCACGGGGTGGGTATGATCTACGAGCAGTACTTC. Its translation: CASSHGVGMIYEQYF.

This clonotype was recorded at least ten times. The chain employs TRBV3-1 and TRBJ2-4; D is unclear. Germline CDR1 reads LGHDT; CDR2 reads YNNKEL (reference sequence). The V end was cut by 3 bases, the J end by 5 bases, with 2 bases between. The CDR3 covers 11 residues. CDR3 loop: CASSQENIQYF. The CDR3 DNA reads TGTGCCAGCAGCCAGGAAAACATTCAGTACTTC.

The sample holds a few counts of this clonotype. The chain recombines TRBV4-1 with TRBJ2-1, with D uncertain. CDR3 size: 16 residues. Germline V gene lookup returns CDR1 MGHRA and CDR2 YSYEKL. The V and J ends lost 1 base and 0 bases respectively, with 10 bases between them. The CDR3 DNA reads TGCGCCAGCAGCCAAGGCCCCGGGCGCTCCTACAATGAGCAGTTCTTC. It encodes CASSQGPGRSYNEQFF.

At least ten counts were recorded for this clonotype. The rearrangement uses TRBV7-9 and TRBJ2-1; 12 positions agree with TRBD2. The V and J ends lost 2 bases and 8 bases, in that order; junction bases with no gene match: 1. CDR1 is SEHNR, CDR2 FQNEAQ, per germline (reference sequence). The length of the CDR3 is 14 residues. CDR3 in amino acids: CASSLLAGGDEQFF. The CDR3 DNA reads as TGTGCCAGCAGCTTACTAGCGGGAGGGGATGAGCAGTTCTTC.

This clonotype has ten or more counts. V is TRBV6-2 or TRBV6-3 and J is TRBJ2-1; TRBD2 might be the D (6 bases). V was clipped by 5 bases and J by 0 bases, with 11 bases between them. The CDR3 contains 15 residues. CDR1 is MNHEY and CDR2 is SVGEGT in the germline V gene. The CDR3 coding sequence is TGTGCCAGCAGTCCCCGGGGACTCTCCTACAATGAGCAGTTCTTC. This encodes CASSPRGLSYNEQFF.

The table lists this clonotype with many counts. The V and J genes are TRBV5-1 and TRBJ1-5; D is possibly TRBD1 (5 bases). Per the germline V gene, CDR1 is SGHRS and CDR2 is YFSETQ. The CDR3 consists of 13 residues. The V gene lost 4 bases and the J gene lost 7 bases, with 12 bases spanning the gap. CDR3 in DNA: TGCGCCAGCAGCGCGGGAGGGGAGCAGCCCCAGCATTTT. Protein sequence: CASSAGGEQPQHF.

This clonotype was counted at least ten times. This chain joins TRBV6-2 or TRBV6-3 and TRBJ2-6; D is unclear. CDR3 length equals 14 residues. The germline gives CDR1 MNHEY, CDR2 SVGEGT. Between the trimmed V and J ends, which lost 7 bases and 2 bases, there was a span of 9 bases. CDR3 protein: CASTTVAGANVLTF. CDR3 coding DNA: TGTGCCAGCACCACAGTCGCTGGGGCCAACGTCCTGACTTTC.

The chain uses TRBV6-1 and TRBJ1-1, with D possibly TRBD1 on 5 matching bases. Germline-derived CDR1 and CDR2 are MNHNS and SASEGT. The CDR3 has 15 amino acids. Trimming stripped 7 bases from V and 0 bases from J, with 15 bases between. CDR3 sequence reads: CASTVGGWMNTEAFF. The DNA of the CDR3 is TGTGCCAGCACCGTGGGGGGGTGGATGAACACTGAAGCTTTCTTT.

This clonotype was counted many times. This sequence joins TRBV6-1 and TRBJ2-7; D might be TRBD1 or TRBD2, each matching 5 bases. Trimming took 8 bases from V and 3 from J, leaving 11 bases between them. Germline values: CDR1 MNHNS, CDR2 SASEGT. The CDR3 spans 12 residues. CDR3 nucleotide sequence: TGTGCCAGCTGGGACGGAATCTACGAGCAGTACTTC. Encoded protein: CASWDGIYEQYF.